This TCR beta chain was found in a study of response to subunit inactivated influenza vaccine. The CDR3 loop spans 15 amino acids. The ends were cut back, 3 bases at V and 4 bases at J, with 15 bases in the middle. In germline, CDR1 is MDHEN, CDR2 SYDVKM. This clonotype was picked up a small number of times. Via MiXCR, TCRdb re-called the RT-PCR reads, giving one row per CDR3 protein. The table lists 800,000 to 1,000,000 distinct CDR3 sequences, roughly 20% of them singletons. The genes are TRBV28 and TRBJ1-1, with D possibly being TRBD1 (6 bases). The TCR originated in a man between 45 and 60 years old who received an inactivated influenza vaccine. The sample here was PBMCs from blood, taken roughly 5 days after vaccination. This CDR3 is CASSFGGGRRTEAFF. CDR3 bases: TGTGCCAGCAGTTTCGGAGGGGGTAGGCGCACTGAAGCTTTCTTT.